The T cell receptor beta chain under discussion was sequenced for a study of PD-1 blockade in mismatch repair-deficient tumors. Turning to the study itself: Patients had over ten mismatch repair-deficient cancer types and were previously treated and progressing. Whole-study findings and limits: Tumor-resident clones, often undetectable pretreatment in blood, expanded then contracted after pembrolizumab.

Produced via immunoSEQ multiplex PCR; TCRdb's table is partial and in-frame only. The sample gives roughly 70,000 clones, around four fifths of which show up once; roughly 6% is in the top ten. Trimming left V 3 bases short and J 14 bases short, with 5 bases between. There are 8 residues in the CDR3. Germline V CDR1 and CDR2: SQVTM, ANQGSEA. The TCR-sequenced patients were three responders to pembrolizumab. With regard to this clone: Its target is not known.

The chain combines TRBV29-1 with TRBJ2-1; no firm D call. This TCR was sampled from an adult with mismatch repair-deficient cancer. The specimen comprised peripheral blood, sampled 2 weeks after starting pembrolizumab. CDR3 amino acids: CSVDLKFF. In DNA, the CDR3 is TGCAGCGTTGATCTTAAGTTCTTC.